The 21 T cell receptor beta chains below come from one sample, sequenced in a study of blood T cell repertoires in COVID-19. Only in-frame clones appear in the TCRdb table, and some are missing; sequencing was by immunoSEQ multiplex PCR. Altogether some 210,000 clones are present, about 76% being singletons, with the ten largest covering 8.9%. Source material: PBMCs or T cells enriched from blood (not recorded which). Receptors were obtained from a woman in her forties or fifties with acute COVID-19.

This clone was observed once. Here the CDR3 reads CASSHDRGGTDTQYF. The CDR3 nucleotides are TGTGCCAGTAGTCACGACCGCGGGGGCACAGATACGCAGTATTTT. The chain uses TRBV19 and TRBJ2-3; tentative D call: TRBD2 (6 bases). This CDR3 has 15 residues. Between the trimmed V and J ends, which lost 5 bases and 1 base, there was a span of 13 bases. Germline CDR1 and CDR2: LNHDA and SQIVND (reference sequence).

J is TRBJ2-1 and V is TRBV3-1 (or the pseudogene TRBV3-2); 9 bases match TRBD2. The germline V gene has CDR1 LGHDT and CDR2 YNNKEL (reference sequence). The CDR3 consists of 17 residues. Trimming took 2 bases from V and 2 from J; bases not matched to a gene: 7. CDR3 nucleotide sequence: TGTGCCAGCAGCCAACGGGCTAGCGGGGCCGCCTACAATGAGCAGTTCTTC. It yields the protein CASSQRASGAAYNEQFF.

Written as DNA, the CDR3 is TGTGCCAGCAGTCAACTAGGGGGGAACACTGAAGCTTTCTTT. This codes for CASSQLGGNTEAFF. The V gene is TRBV7-2, the J gene TRBJ1-1, with D maybe TRBD1 (6 bases). The CDR3 totals 14 residues. The germline V gene encodes CDR1 SGHTA and CDR2 FQGNSA. V shed 6 bases and J shed 1 base, with 12 bases lying between them.

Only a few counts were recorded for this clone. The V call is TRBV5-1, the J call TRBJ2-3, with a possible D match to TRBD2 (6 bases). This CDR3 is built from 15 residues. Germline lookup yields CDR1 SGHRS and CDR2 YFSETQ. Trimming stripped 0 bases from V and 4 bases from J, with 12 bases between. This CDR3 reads CASSLVGGLADTQYF. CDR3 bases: TGCGCCAGCAGCTTGGTGGGGGGTCTGGCAGATACGCAGTATTTT. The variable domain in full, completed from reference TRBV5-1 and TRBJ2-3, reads KAGVTQTPRYLIKTRGQQVTLSCSPISGHRSVSWYQQTPGQGLQFLFEYFSETQRNKGNFPGRFSGRQFSNSRSEMNVSTLELGDSALYLCASSLVGGLADTQYFGPGTRLTVL.

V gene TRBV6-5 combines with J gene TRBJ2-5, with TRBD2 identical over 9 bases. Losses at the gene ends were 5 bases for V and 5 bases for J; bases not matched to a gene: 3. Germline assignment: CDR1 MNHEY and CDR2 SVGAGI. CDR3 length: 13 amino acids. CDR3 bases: TGTGCCAGCAGTCATCTAGCGGGGGAGACCCAGTACTTC. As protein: CASSHLAGETQYF.

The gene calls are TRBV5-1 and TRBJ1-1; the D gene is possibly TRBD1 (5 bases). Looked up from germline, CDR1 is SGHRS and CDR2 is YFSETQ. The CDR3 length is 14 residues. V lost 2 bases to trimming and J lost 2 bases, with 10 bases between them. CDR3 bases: TGCGCCAGCAGCTTTCAGGGAGGCAACACTGAAGCTTTCTTT. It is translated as CASSFQGGNTEAFF.

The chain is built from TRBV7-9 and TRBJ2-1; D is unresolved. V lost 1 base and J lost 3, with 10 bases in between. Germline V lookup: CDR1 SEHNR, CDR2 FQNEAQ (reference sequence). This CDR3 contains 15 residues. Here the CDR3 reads CASSLDSGFYNEQFF. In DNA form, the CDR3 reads TGTGCCAGCAGCTTAGATTCCGGGTTCTACAATGAGCAGTTCTTC.

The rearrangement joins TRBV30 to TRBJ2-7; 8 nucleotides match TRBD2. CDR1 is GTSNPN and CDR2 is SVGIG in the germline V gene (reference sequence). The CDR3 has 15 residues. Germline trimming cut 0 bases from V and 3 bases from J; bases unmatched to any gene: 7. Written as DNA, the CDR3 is TGTGCCTGGAGTGTCAAGCGGGGGCCCGACTACGAGCAGTACTTC. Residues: CAWSVKRGPDYEQYF.

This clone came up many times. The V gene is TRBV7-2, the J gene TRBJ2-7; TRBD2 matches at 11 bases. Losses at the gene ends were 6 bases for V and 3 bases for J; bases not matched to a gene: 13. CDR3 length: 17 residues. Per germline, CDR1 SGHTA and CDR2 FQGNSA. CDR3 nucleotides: TGTGCCAGCAGTCCGGATAGCGGGAGGGGGGTCCGCTACGAGCAGTACTTC. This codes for CASSPDSGRGVRYEQYF.

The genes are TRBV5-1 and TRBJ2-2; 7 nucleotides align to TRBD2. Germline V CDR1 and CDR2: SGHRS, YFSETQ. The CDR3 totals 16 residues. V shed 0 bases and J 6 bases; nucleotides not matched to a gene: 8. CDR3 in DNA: TGCGCCAGCAGCTTGGCTAGCCAGGGAGGGCCCGGGGAGCTGTTTTTT. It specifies CASSLASQGGPGELFF.

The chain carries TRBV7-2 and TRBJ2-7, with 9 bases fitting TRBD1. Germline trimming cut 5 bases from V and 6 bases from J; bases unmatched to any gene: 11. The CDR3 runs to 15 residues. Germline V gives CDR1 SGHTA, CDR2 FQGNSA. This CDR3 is CASSRPRTGELEQYF. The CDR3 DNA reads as TGTGCCAGCAGCCGCCCTCGGACAGGGGAACTCGAGCAGTACTTC.

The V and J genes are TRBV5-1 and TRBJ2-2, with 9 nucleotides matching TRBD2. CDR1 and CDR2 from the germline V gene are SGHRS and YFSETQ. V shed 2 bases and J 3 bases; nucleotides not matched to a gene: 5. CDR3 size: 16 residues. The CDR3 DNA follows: TGCGCCAGCAGCTTTACGGCGGGAGGGGACACCGGGGAGCTGTTTTTT. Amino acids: CASSFTAGGDTGELFF. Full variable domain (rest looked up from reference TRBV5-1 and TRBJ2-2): KAGVTQTPRYLIKTRGQQVTLSCSPISGHRSVSWYQQTPGQGLQFLFEYFSETQRNKGNFPGRFSGRQFSNSRSEMNVSTLELGDSALYLCASSFTAGGDTGELFFGEGSRLTVL.

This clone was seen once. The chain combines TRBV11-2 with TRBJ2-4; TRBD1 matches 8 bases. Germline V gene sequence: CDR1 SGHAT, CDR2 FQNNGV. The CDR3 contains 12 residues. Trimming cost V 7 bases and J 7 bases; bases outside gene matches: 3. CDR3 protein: CASNQGANIQYF. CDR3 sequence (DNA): TGTGCCAGCAACCAGGGGGCGAACATTCAGTACTTC.

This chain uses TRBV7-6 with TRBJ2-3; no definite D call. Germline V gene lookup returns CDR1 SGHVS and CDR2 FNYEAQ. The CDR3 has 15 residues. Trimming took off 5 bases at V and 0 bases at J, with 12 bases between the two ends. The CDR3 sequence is CASSASRSSTDTQYF. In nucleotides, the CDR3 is TGTGCCAGCAGCGCCTCTAGATCTAGCACAGATACGCAGTATTTT.

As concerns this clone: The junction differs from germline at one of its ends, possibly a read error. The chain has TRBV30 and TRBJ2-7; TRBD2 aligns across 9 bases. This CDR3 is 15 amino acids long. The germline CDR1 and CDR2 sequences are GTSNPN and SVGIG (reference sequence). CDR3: CAWALGSGSSDEQYF. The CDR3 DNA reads TGTGCCTGGGCCCTGGGTAGCGGGAGCTCCGACGAGCAGTACTTC.

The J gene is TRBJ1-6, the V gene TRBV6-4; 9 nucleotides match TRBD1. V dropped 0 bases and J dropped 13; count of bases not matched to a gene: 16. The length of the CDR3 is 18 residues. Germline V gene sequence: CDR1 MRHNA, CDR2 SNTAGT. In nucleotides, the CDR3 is TGTGCCAGCAGTGACTCGAAGTGGAGGACAGGGGCCGCCACCCCCCTCCACTTT. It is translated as CASSDSKWRTGAATPLHF.

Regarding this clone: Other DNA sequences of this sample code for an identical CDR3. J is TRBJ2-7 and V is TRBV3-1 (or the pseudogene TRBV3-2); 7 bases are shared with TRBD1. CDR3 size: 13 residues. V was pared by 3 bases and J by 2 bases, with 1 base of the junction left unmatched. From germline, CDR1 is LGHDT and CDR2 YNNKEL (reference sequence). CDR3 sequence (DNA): TGTGCCAGCAGCCAGCAGGGGGCCTACGAGCAGTACTTC. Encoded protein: CASSQQGAYEQYF.

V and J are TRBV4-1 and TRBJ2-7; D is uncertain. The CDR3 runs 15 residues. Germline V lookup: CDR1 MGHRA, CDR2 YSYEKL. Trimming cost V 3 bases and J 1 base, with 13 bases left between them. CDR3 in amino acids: CASSQAPDDSYEQYF. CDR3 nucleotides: TGCGCCAGCAGCCAGGCACCAGATGATTCCTACGAGCAGTACTTC.

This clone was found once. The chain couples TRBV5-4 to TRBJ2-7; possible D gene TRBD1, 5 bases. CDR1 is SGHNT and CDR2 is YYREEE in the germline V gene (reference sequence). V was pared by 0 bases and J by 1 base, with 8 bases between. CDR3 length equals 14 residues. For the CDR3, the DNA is TGTGCCAGCAGCTTGGGGCAGGGATCCTACGAGCAGTACTTC. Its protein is CASSLGQGSYEQYF. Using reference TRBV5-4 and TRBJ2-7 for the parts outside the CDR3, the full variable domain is ETGVTQSPTHLIKTRGQQVTLRCSSQSGHNTVSWYQQALGQGPQFIFQYYREEENGRGNFPPRFSGLQFPNYSSELNVNALELDDSALYLCASSLGQGSYEQYFGPGTRLTVT.

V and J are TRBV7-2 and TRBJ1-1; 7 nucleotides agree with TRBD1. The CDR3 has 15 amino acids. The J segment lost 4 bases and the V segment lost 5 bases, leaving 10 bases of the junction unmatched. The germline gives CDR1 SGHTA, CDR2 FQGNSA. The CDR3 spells CASSPLPGQSTEAFF. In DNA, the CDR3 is TGTGCCAGCAGCCCTCTCCCGGGACAGAGCACTGAAGCTTTCTTT.

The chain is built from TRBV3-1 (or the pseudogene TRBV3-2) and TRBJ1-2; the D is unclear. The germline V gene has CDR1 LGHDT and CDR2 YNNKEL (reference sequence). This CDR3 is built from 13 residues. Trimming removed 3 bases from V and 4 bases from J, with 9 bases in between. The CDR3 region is CASSQGFSYGYTF. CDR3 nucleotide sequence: TGTGCCAGCAGCCAGGGCTTTAGCTATGGCTACACCTTC.